These T cell receptor beta chains were read from a single sample in a study of PD-1 blockade in classical Hodgkin lymphoma. The repertoire was sequenced with immunoSEQ multiplex PCR; TCRdb's copy has only in-frame clones and lacks some. The data show just under 65,000 clones, more than 80% seen once. Sequenced here: peripheral blood mononuclear cells (PBMCs), sampled before the fourth cycle of nivolumab. Source of these receptors: a human donor with classical Hodgkin lymphoma. Both conserved end residues are part of each CDR3. D genes are given only for firm matches. Clone size is shown for a subset of rows, as once, few, many or a class of expanded clone.

>-|-|TRBV28|TRBJ2-1
CASRPGEGEQFF
TGTGCCAGCAGGCCAGGGGAGGGGGAGCAGTTCTTC
>-|-|TRBV19|TRBJ1-4
CASRVQGSEKLFF
TGTGCCAGTAGAGTCCAGGGCAGTGAAAAACTGTTTTTT
>-|TRBD2|TRBV7-9|TRBJ2-6
CASSLDSPGGAGANVLTF
TGTGCCAGCAGCTTAGATAGCCCCGGGGGGGCTGGGGCCAACGTCCTGACTTTC
>-|-|TRBV13|TRBJ1-1
CASSSTGYTEAFF
TGTGCCAGCAGTTCTACAGGGTACACTGAAGCTTTCTTT
>-|-|TRBV19|TRBJ1-2
CASSIDRGTENYGYTF
TGTGCCAGTAGTATAGATCGCGGGACGGAGAACTATGGCTACACCTTC
>-|-|TRBV9|TRBJ2-5
CASSVATGGETQYF
TGTGCCAGCAGCGTAGCGACAGGCGGAGAGACCCAGTACTTC
>-|-|TRBV29-1|TRBJ2-7
CSVEGLDYEQYF
TGCAGCGTTGAAGGACTCGACTACGAGCAGTACTTC
>-|TRBD1|TRBV5-6|TRBJ2-1
CASSSRDRGSNEQFF
TGTGCCAGCAGCTCCCGGGACAGGGGTTCCAATGAGCAGTTCTTC
>-|-|TRBV30|TRBJ2-1
CAWSVEGPQFF
TGTGCCTGGAGTGTAGAGGGACCCCAGTTCTTC
>-|-|TRBV9|TRBJ1-3
CASSGTPLSGNTIYF
TGTGCCAGCAGCGGTACACCCCTCTCTGGAAACACCATATATTTT
>-|-|TRBV28|TRBJ2-1
CASSLHGSYNEQFF
TGTGCCAGCAGTTTGCACGGGTCCTACAATGAGCAGTTCTTC
>-|-|TRBV19|TRBJ1-4
CASSIGVATNEKLFF
TGTGCCAGTAGTATAGGGGTTGCAACTAATGAAAAACTGTTTTTT
>-|-|TRBV6-1|TRBJ1-2
CASSESTIGYTF
TGTGCCAGCAGTGAAAGCACAATCGGCTACACCTTC
>-|-|TRBV29-1|TRBJ1-3
CSVDGPERILGNTIYF
TGCAGCGTTGACGGCCCCGAAAGAATTCTTGGAAACACCATATATTTT
>-|TRBD2|TRBV6-4|TRBJ2-7
CASTTSKAAGSYEQYF
TGTGCCAGCACCACTAGTAAGGCAGCGGGGTCCTACGAGCAGTACTTC
>-|TRBD2|TRBV5-1|TRBJ2-3
CASSFTSGGSTDTQYF
TGCGCCAGCAGCTTCACTAGCGGGGGTAGCACAGATACGCAGTATTTT
>-|TRBD2|TRBV7-9|TRBJ2-7
CASRDGLAYEQYF
TGTGCCAGCAGGGACGGACTAGCCTACGAGCAGTACTTC
>few|-|TRBV5-6|TRBJ2-3
CASSFGTETDTQYF
TGTGCCAGCAGCTTTGGGACGGAAACAGATACGCAGTATTTT
>-|-|TRBV19|TRBJ1-4
CASSIKTGEKLFF
TGTGCCAGTAGTATAAAGACGGGCGAAAAACTGTTTTTT
>-|-|TRBV4-1|TRBJ2-1
CASSPFLIRDWSSYNEQFF
TGCGCCAGCAGCCCCTTCCTTATCCGGGACTGGAGCTCCTACAATGAGCAGTTCTTC
>-|-|TRBV28|TRBJ2-1
CASSSPGGGDSYNEQFF
TGTGCCAGCAGTTCCCCGGGGGGCGGAGACTCCTACAATGAGCAGTTCTTC
>-|-|TRBV28|TRBJ1-2
CASSLTDARGGIYGYTF
TGTGCCAGCAGTCTTACTGACGCACGAGGGGGAATTTATGGCTACACCTTC
>-|TRBD2|TRBV28|TRBJ2-5
CASSIIEGGRGIETQYF
TGTGCCAGCAGCATTATTGAGGGCGGGAGAGGGATCGAGACCCAGTACTTC
>-|-|TRBV11-2|TRBJ2-5
CASSRNPETQYF
TGTGCCAGCAGTCGCAATCCCGAGACCCAGTACTTC
>-|-|TRBV5-5|TRBJ2-7
CASSPDPTGDYEQYF
TGTGCCAGCAGTCCGGATCCGACAGGAGACTACGAGCAGTACTTC
>-|-|TRBV7-9|TRBJ2-3
CASSLMVGFTDTQYF
TGTGCCAGCAGCTTAATGGTGGGGTTCACAGATACGCAGTATTTT
>-|-|TRBV20-1|TRBJ1-1
CSGLMNTEAFF
TGCAGTGGCCTCATGAACACTGAAGCTTTCTTT
>-|TRBD1|TRBV27|TRBJ2-7
CASSLDRRSYEQYF
TGTGCCAGCAGTTTGGACAGGAGGTCCTACGAGCAGTACTTC
>-|-|TRBV5-1|TRBJ2-7
CASSLEQGGQFYEQYF
TGCGCCAGCAGCTTGGAACAGGGTGGGCAATTCTACGAGCAGTACTTC
>once|-|TRBV11-2|TRBJ2-7
CASSFTGSYEQYF
TGTGCCAGCAGCTTTACCGGATCCTACGAGCAGTACTTC
>once|TRBD1|TRBV6-5|TRBJ1-2
CASSDPGGYGYTF
TGTGCCAGCAGTGACCCAGGGGGCTATGGCTACACCTTC
>-|-|TRBV6-6|TRBJ1-4
CASRPGPEKLFF
TGTGCCAGCAGGCCGGGGCCTGAAAAACTGTTTTTT
>once|TRBD2|TRBV6-6|TRBJ2-1
CASTKTSLYNEQFF
TGTGCCAGCACGAAGACTAGCCTCTACAATGAGCAGTTCTTC
>once|-|TRBV19|TRBJ1-5
CASSIEDSNQPQHF
TGTGCCAGTAGTATAGAAGATAGCAATCAGCCCCAGCATTTT
>-|TRBD2|TRBV27|TRBJ2-2
CASSVRLAGNTGELFF
TGTGCCAGCAGTGTAAGACTAGCGGGGAACACCGGGGAGCTGTTTTTT
>-|-|TRBV15|TRBJ1-3
CATRSVPGNTIYF
TGTGCCACCAGATCAGTTCCTGGAAACACCATATATTTT
>-|-|TRBV19|TRBJ1-5
CASNGGFRVNNQPQHF
TGTGCCAGTAACGGGGGTTTTAGAGTTAACAATCAGCCCCAGCATTTT
>-|-|TRBV6-1|TRBJ2-5
CASSADAWTPFQETQYF
TGTGCCAGCAGTGCAGACGCTTGGACACCATTTCAAGAGACCCAGTACTTC
>-|-|TRBV7-6|TRBJ2-7
CASSPIGQYEQYF
TGTGCCAGCAGCCCGATCGGACAGTACGAGCAGTACTTC
>-|-|TRBV30|TRBJ2-7
CAWSRTGREQYF
TGTGCCTGGAGTAGGACTGGTCGCGAGCAGTACTTC
>-|TRBD2|TRBV19|TRBJ2-1
CASSIEGLAGEEQFF
TGTGCCAGTAGTATAGAGGGTCTAGCGGGAGAGGAGCAGTTCTTC
>-|-|TRBV6-6|TRBJ2-7
CASSYSRSLTYEQYF
TGTGCCAGCAGTTACTCGAGATCATTAACCTACGAGCAGTACTTC
>-|-|TRBV9|TRBJ1-2
CASSVEVGEAYGYTF
TGTGCCAGCAGCGTAGAAGTAGGGGAGGCCTATGGCTACACCTTC
>-|-|TRBV7-2|TRBJ2-7
CASSLRQGIYEQYF
TGTGCCAGCAGCTTACGTCAGGGGATCTACGAGCAGTACTTC
>-|-|TRBV7-2|TRBJ1-2
CASSPGVNYGYTF
TGTGCCAGCAGCCCCGGGGTTAACTATGGCTACACCTTC
>-|-|TRBV6-6|TRBJ2-3
CASSQLRMDTQYF
TGTGCCAGCAGTCAACTTAGAATGGATACGCAGTATTTT